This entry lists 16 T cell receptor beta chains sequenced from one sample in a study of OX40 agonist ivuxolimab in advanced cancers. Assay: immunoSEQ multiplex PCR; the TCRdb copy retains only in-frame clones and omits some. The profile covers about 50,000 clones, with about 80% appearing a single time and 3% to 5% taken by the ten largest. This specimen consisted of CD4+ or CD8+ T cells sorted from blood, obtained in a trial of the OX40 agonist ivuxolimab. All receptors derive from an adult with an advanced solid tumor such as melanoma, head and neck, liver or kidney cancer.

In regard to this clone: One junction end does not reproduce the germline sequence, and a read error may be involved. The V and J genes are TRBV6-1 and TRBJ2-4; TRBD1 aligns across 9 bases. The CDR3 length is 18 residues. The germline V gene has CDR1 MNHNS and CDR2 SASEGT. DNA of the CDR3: TGTGCCATCAGTGCTACCCCCGGGACAGGGAGGGACAAAAACATTCAGTACTTC. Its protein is CAISATPGTGRDKNIQYF.

The chain's CDR3 is CASSELAGRSSPLHF. CDR3 sequence (DNA): TGTGCCAGCAGTGAGCTTGCAGGGAGGAGCTCACCCCTCCACTTT. The gene calls are TRBV6-1 and TRBJ1-6; weak D call: TRBD1 (5 bases). The CDR3 consists of 15 residues. CDR1 and CDR2 from the germline V gene are MNHNS and SASEGT. V lost 3 bases and J lost 10, with 16 bases in between.

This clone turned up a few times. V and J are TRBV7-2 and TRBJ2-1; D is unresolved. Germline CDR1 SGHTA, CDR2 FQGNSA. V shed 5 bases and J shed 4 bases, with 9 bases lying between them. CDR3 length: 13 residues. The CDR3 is CASSNQRYNEQFF. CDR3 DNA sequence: TGTGCCAGCAGCAATCAGAGATACAATGAGCAGTTCTTC.

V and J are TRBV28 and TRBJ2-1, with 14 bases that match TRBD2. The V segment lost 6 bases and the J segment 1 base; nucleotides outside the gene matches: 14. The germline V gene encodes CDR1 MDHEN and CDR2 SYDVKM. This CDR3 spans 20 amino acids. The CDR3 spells CASRLPPGLAGVGSYNEQFF. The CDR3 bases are TGTGCCAGCAGATTACCTCCGGGACTAGCGGGAGTAGGTTCCTACAATGAGCAGTTCTTC.

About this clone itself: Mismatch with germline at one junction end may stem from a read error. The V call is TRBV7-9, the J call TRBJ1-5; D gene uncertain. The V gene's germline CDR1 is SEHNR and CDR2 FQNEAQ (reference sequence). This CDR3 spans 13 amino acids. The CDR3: CVSSSASGQPQHF. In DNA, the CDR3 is TGTGTCAGCAGCTCCGCCAGCGGGCAGCCCCAGCATTTT.

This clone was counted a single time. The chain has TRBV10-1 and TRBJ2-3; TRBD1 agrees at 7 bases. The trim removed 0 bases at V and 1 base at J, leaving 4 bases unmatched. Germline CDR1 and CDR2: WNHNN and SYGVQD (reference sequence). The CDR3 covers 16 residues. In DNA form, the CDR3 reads TGCGCCAGCAGTGAGTCGACAGGGACGGGCACAGATACGCAGTATTTT. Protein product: CASSESTGTGTDTQYF.

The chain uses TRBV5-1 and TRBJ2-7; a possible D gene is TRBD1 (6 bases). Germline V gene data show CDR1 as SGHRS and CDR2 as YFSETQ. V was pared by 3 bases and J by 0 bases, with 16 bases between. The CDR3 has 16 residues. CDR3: CASSWDRDTRSYEQYF. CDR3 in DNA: TGCGCCAGCAGCTGGGACCGGGACACCCGCTCCTACGAGCAGTACTTC.

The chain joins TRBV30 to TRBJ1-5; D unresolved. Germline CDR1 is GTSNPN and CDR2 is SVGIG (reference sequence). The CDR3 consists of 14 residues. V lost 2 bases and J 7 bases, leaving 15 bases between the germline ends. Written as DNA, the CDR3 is TGTGCCTGGAGTTCGACAACAGCTAGACAGCCCCAGCATTTT. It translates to CAWSSTTARQPQHF. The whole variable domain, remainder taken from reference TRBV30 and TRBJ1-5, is SQTIHQWPATLVQPVGSPLSLECTVEGTSNPNLYWYRQAAGRGLQLLFYSVGIGQISSEVPQNLSASRPQDRQFILSSKKLLLSDSGFYLCAWSSTTARQPQHFGDGTRLSIL.

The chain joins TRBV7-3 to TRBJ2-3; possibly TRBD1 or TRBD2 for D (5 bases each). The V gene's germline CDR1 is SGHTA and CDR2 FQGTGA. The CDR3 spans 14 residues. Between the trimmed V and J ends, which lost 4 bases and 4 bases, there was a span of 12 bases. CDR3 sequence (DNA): TGTGCCAGCAGCTACGGACGGGGCCCAGATACGCAGTATTTT. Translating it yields CASSYGRGPDTQYF.

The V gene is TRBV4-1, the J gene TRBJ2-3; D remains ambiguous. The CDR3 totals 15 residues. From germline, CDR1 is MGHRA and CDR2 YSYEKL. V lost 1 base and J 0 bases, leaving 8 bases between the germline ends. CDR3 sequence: CASSQVLSSTDTQYF. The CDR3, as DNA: TGCGCCAGCAGCCAAGTCTTGTCTAGCACAGATACGCAGTATTTT.

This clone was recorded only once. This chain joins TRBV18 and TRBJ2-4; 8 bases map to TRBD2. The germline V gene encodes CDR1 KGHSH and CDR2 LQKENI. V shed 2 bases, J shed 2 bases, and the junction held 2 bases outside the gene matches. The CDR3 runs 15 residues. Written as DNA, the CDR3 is TGTGCCAGCTCACCAACTAGCGGATCCAAAAACATTCAGTACTTC. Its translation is CASSPTSGSKNIQYF. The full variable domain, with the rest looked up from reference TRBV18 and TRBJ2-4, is NAGVMQNPRHLVRRRGQEARLRCSPMKGHSHVYWYRQLPEEGLKFMVYLQKENIIDESGMPKERFSAEFPKEGPSILRIQQVVRGDSAAYFCASSPTSGSKNIQYFGAGTRLSVL.

As DNA, the CDR3 is TGCGCCAGCAGCCCCCTAGGGGGGGCGTCCGGCTACACCTTC. This sequence encodes CASSPLGGASGYTF. The rearrangement joins TRBV4-1 to TRBJ1-2; possibly TRBD1 for D (6 bases). Per germline, CDR1 MGHRA and CDR2 YSYEKL. The V end was cut by 4 bases, the J end by 8 bases, with 17 bases between. The CDR3 consists of 14 residues.

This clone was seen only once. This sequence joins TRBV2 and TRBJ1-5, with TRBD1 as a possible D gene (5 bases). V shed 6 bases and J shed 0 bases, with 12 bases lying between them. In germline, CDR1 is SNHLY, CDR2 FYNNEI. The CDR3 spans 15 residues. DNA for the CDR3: TGTGCCAGCAGCGGGTCAGGGCATAGCAATCAGCCCCAGCATTTT. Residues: CASSGSGHSNQPQHF.

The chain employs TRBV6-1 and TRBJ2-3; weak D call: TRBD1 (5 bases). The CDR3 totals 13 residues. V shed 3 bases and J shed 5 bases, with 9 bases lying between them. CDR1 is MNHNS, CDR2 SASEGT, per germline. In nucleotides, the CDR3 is TGTGCCAGCAGTGACCAAAGGGGAGATACGCAGTATTTT. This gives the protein CASSDQRGDTQYF.

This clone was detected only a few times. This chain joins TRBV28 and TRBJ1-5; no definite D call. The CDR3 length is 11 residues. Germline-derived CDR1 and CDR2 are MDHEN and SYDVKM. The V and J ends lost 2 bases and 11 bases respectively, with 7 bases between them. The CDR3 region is CASSLTWAQHF. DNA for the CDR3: TGTGCCAGCAGTTTAACGTGGGCCCAGCATTTT.

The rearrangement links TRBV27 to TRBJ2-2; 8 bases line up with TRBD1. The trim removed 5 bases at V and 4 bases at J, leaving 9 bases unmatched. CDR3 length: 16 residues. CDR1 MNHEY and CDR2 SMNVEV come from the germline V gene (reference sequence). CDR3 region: CASSPVRGRVTGELFF. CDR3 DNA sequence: TGTGCCAGCAGTCCAGTCAGGGGGCGCGTCACCGGGGAGCTGTTTTTT.